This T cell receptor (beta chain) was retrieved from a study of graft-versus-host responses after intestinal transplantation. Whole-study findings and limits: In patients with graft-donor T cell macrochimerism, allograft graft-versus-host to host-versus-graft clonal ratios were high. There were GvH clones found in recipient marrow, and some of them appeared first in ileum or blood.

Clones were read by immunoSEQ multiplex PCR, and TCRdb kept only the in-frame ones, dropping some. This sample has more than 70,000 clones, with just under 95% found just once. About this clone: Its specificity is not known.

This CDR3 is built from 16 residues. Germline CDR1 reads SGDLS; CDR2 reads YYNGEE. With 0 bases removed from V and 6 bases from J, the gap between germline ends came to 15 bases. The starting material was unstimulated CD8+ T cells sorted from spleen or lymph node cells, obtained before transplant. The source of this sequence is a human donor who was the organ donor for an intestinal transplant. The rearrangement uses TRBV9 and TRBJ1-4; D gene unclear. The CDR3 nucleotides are TGTGCCAGCAGCGTAGCTACCCCCCCTTCCGATGAAAAACTGTTTTTT. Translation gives CASSVATPPSDEKLFF.